The 21 T cell receptor beta chains listed next were all sequenced from one sample in a study of response to subunit inactivated influenza vaccine. TCRdb reprocessed the RT-PCR reads via MiXCR and lists one record per CDR3 protein. The sample contains some 640,000 distinct CDR3 sequences, approximately 15% of which appear only once. This specimen consisted of PBMCs from blood, obtained 14 to 15 days before vaccination. All receptors come from a man aged 50-59 years who received an inactivated influenza vaccine.

In DNA form, the CDR3 reads TGTGCCAGCAGCCCCCTGACAGGGGCATATACGCAGTATTTT. Its translation is CASSPLTGAYTQYF. The chain has TRBV3-1 and TRBJ2-3, with TRBD1 matching over 8 bases. The CDR3 totals 14 residues. V lost 4 bases to trimming and J lost 7 bases; unmatched junction nucleotides: 7. CDR1 is LGHDT, CDR2 YNNKEL, per germline (reference sequence).

This clonotype occurred a few times. The chain links TRBV6-2 or TRBV6-3 to TRBJ2-2; 14 bases fit TRBD2. This CDR3 contains 16 residues. The J segment lost 6 bases and the V segment lost 5 bases, leaving 5 bases of the junction unmatched. Germline CDR1 and CDR2: MNHEY and SVGEGT. The CDR3 nucleotides read TGTGCCAGCAGTCCTCGACTAGCGGGAGGGCCCGGGGAGCTGTTTTTT. Its translation: CASSPRLAGGPGELFF.

This clonotype has a handful of counts. The chain employs TRBV10-3 and TRBJ2-7; D might be TRBD1 (7 bases). The CDR3 covers 16 residues. CDR1 is ENHRY and CDR2 is SYGVKD in the germline V gene. V was clipped by 0 bases and J by 1 base, with 13 bases between them. This chain's CDR3 is CAISESTGSGSYEQYF. CDR3 nucleotide sequence: TGTGCCATCAGTGAGTCGACAGGGAGCGGGTCCTACGAGCAGTACTTC.

This clonotype has at least ten counts. The V gene is TRBV6-5, the J gene TRBJ2-2; perhaps TRBD2 as D (6 bases). Trimming cost V 1 base and J 2 bases, with 8 bases left between them. The CDR3 is 15 residues long. Germline V gene lookup returns CDR1 MNHEY and CDR2 SVGAGI. CDR3 in amino acids: CASSYFSGNTGELFF. CDR3 sequence (DNA): TGTGCCAGCAGTTACTTTAGCGGTAACACCGGGGAGCTGTTTTTT.

This chain joins TRBV10-3 and TRBJ2-3; 8 nucleotides match TRBD2. Germline lookup yields CDR1 ENHRY and CDR2 SYGVKD. V lost 7 bases, J lost 7 bases, and 10 bases stayed unmatched. The CDR3 is 14 amino acids. CDR3 residues: CAITTGGRLNTQYF. In nucleotides, the CDR3 is TGTGCCATCACGACGGGGGGGAGGTTAAATACGCAGTATTTT.

In its sample, this clonotype was seen a few times. This sequence joins TRBV6-1 and TRBJ2-3; TRBD1 might be the D (6 bases). The CDR3 extends over 16 amino acids. Germline lookup yields CDR1 MNHNS and CDR2 SASEGT. Trimming removed 6 bases at V and 1 base at J, with 17 bases between. The chain's CDR3 is CASRKGDPVGTDTQYF. The CDR3 DNA follows: TGTGCCAGCAGAAAGGGGGACCCCGTTGGCACAGATACGCAGTATTTT.

This clonotype has at least ten counts. The chain uses TRBV28 and TRBJ1-2; D gene ambiguous. Trimming removed 3 bases from V and 4 bases from J, with 6 bases in between. The CDR3 sequence is 12 residues long. Germline V lookup: CDR1 MDHEN, CDR2 SYDVKM. CDR3 amino acids: CASSFNGYGYTF. CDR3 in DNA: TGTGCCAGCAGTTTCAACGGCTATGGCTACACCTTC.

The J gene is TRBJ1-1, the V gene TRBV14, with D possibly TRBD1 on 5 matching bases. Trimming stripped 3 bases from V and 8 bases from J, with 13 bases between. The CDR3 loop spans 13 amino acids. Germline CDR1 SGHDN, CDR2 FVKESK. DNA of the CDR3: TGTGCCAGCAGCCAGGGTGTCAGGGTGGAAGCTTTCTTT. Translated, it gives CASSQGVRVEAFF.

The table lists this clonotype with a few counts. The rearrangement uses TRBV5-1 and TRBJ2-7; the match to TRBD1 covers 8 bases. The V gene's germline CDR1 is SGHRS and CDR2 YFSETQ. Trimming removed 0 bases from V and 5 bases from J; junction bases left unmatched: 4. This CDR3 comprises 14 residues. The CDR3: CASSLDSGGDEQYF. Here the CDR3 DNA reads TGCGCCAGCAGCTTGGATTCAGGGGGCGACGAGCAGTACTTC.

This clonotype was counted ten times or more. This CDR3 is CAIKGTGDGNEQFF. As DNA, the CDR3 is TGTGCCATCAAAGGGACCGGGGACGGGAATGAGCAGTTCTTC. The rearrangement links TRBV10-3 to TRBJ2-1; the D gene could be TRBD1 or TRBD2 (5 bases each). The germline gives CDR1 ENHRY, CDR2 SYGVKD. The CDR3 length is 14 residues. V lost 7 bases, J lost 7 bases, and 17 bases lay in between.

There are a few counts of this clonotype. The genes are TRBV12-3 or TRBV12-4 and TRBJ1-2; unclear D gene. CDR3 length equals 13 residues. The germline V and J ends were trimmed by 0 bases and 8 bases, with 10 bases remaining between them. CDR3 loop: CASSLAGHRGYTF. CDR3 coding DNA: TGTGCCAGCAGTTTAGCGGGCCATCGAGGCTACACCTTC.

A few counts support this clonotype. The CDR3 loop is CATSGQGAGTDTQYF. In DNA form, the CDR3 reads TGTGCCACCAGCGGACAGGGGGCTGGGACAGATACGCAGTATTTT. The rearrangement joins TRBV15 to TRBJ2-3; TRBD1 matches 11 bases. The V gene end was trimmed by 5 bases and the J gene end by 3 bases; junction bases not matched to a gene: 4. Looked up from germline, CDR1 is LNHNV and CDR2 is YYDKDF (reference sequence). The CDR3 totals 15 residues.

J is TRBJ2-3 and V is TRBV9; 14 nucleotides line up with TRBD2. Germline-derived CDR1 and CDR2 are SGDLS and YYNGEE. V shed 4 bases and J 5 bases; nucleotides not matched to a gene: 6. The CDR3 is 16 residues long. The CDR3 coding sequence is TGTGCCAGCAGCCGGACTAGCGGGAGGTTCGTAGATACGCAGTATTTT. It is translated as CASSRTSGRFVDTQYF.

The chain employs TRBV15 and TRBJ2-7; 10 bases match TRBD2. Trimming took 8 bases from V and 4 from J; bases not matched to a gene: 5. The CDR3 has 13 amino acids. Looked up from germline, CDR1 is LNHNV and CDR2 is YYDKDF (reference sequence). CDR3 nucleotide sequence: TGTGCCACCTCTAGCGGGAGTACGTACGAGCAGTACTTC. Translated: CATSSGSTYEQYF.

The chain combines TRBV4-1 with TRBJ1-3, with a weak D call TRBD1 (6 bases). The CDR3 extends over 14 amino acids. Per germline, CDR1 MGHRA and CDR2 YSYEKL. Trimming shortened V by 2 bases and J by 2 bases, and 7 bases separated the two germline ends. The CDR3 here is CASSQRTAGNTIYF. In DNA, the CDR3 is TGCGCCAGCAGCCAAAGGACAGCTGGAAACACCATATATTTT.

In this sample, this clonotype turned up a few times. J is TRBJ2-2 and V is TRBV5-6, with D maybe TRBD1 (5 bases). This CDR3 is built from 16 residues. V was pared by 4 bases and J by 5 bases, with 18 bases between. Germline CDR1 and CDR2: SGHDT and YYEEEE. This CDR3 is CASSLTATAFTGELFF. The CDR3 bases are TGTGCCAGCAGCCTAACAGCGACAGCCTTTACCGGGGAGCTGTTTTTT.

In this sample, this clonotype turned up a few times. The V gene is TRBV27, the J gene TRBJ1-2; no reliable D call. Trimming cost V 4 bases and J 7 bases, with 13 bases left between them. The V gene's germline CDR1 is MNHEY and CDR2 SMNVEV (reference sequence). The CDR3 is 13 amino acids. The CDR3: CASSSAEGGGYTF. The CDR3 DNA reads TGTGCCAGCAGTTCGGCGGAGGGCGGTGGCTACACCTTC.

This clonotype showed up just a few times. This chain uses TRBV14 with TRBJ2-7; unclear D gene. Trimming stripped 1 base from V and 10 bases from J, with 11 bases between. CDR1 SGHDN and CDR2 FVKESK come from the germline V gene. This CDR3 is built from 12 residues. CDR3 nucleotides: TGTGCCAGCAGCCAAGGGCCACGGATCCAGTACTTC. Protein: CASSQGPRIQYF.

This clonotype was seen only a few times. The chain uses TRBV5-1 and TRBJ2-2; 8 bases agree with TRBD2. The CDR3 spans 17 residues. V shed 4 bases, J shed 5 bases, and the junction held 13 bases outside the gene matches. Germline V gene data show CDR1 as SGHRS and CDR2 as YFSETQ. The CDR3 nucleotides are TGCGCCAGCAGCCCTAACGTTTTGACTAGCGCTACCGGGGAGCTGTTTTTT. Its protein product is CASSPNVLTSATGELFF.

This clonotype was picked up a small number of times. The chain carries TRBV24-1 and TRBJ2-3, with 9 nucleotides matching TRBD1. V trimming: 3 bases; J trimming: 2 bases; junction bases outside the gene matches: 5. Germline loops: CDR1 KGHDR, CDR2 SFDVKD. This CDR3 has 16 amino acids. CDR3 nucleotide sequence: TGTGCCACCAGTGATATACAGGGGGCTTACACAGATACGCAGTATTTT. This gives the protein CATSDIQGAYTDTQYF.

V gene TRBV12-3 or TRBV12-4 combines with J gene TRBJ2-7; TRBD2 agrees at 10 bases. J lost 2 bases, V lost 6 bases, and 7 bases had no gene match. The CDR3 spans 15 residues. CDR3 nucleotide sequence: TGTGCCAGCAGACATACTAGCGGGATTACCTACGAGCAGTACTTC. As protein: CASRHTSGITYEQYF.